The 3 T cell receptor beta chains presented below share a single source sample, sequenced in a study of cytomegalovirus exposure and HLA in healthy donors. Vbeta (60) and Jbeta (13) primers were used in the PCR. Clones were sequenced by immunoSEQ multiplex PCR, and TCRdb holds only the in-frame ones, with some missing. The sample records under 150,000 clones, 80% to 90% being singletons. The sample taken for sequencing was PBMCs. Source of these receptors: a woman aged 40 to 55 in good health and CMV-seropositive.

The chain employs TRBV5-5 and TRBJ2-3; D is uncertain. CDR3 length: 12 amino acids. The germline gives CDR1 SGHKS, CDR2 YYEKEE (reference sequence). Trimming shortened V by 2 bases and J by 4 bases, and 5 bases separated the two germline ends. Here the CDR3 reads CASSFFADTQYF. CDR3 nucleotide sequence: TGTGCCAGCAGCTTCTTCGCAGATACGCAGTATTTT.

This CDR3 reads CASSTTSGETQYF. DNA of the CDR3: TGCGCCAGCAGCACGACTAGTGGAGAGACCCAGTACTTC. This chain connects TRBV4-1 to TRBJ2-5, with a weak D call TRBD2 (6 bases). The V gene lost 5 bases and the J gene lost 4 bases, with 11 bases spanning the gap. Germline assignment: CDR1 MGHRA and CDR2 YSYEKL. This CDR3 spans 13 amino acids.

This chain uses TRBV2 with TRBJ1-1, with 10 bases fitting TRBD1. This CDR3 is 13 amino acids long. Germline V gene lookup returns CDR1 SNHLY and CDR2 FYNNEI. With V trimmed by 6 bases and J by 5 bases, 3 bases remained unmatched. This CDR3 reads CASSGQGGTEAFF. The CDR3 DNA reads TGTGCCAGCAGCGGACAGGGGGGAACTGAAGCTTTCTTT.